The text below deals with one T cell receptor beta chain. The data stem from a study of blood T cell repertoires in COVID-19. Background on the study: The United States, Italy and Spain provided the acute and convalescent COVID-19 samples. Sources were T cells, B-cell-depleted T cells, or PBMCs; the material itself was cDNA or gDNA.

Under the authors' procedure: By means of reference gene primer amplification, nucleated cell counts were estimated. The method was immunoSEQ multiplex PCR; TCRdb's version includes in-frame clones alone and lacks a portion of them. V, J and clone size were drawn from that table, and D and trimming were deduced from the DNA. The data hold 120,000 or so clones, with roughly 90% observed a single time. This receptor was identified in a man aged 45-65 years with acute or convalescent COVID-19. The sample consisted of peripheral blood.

The CDR3, as DNA: TGTGCCAGCAGCGACAGGGGAGGAACAGATACGCAGTATTTT. This gives the protein CASSDRGGTDTQYF. The chain uses TRBV6-5 and TRBJ2-3, with TRBD1 matching 8 bases. CDR3 length: 14 residues. Germline CDR1 is MNHEY and CDR2 is SVGAGI. The V gene end was trimmed by 6 bases and the J gene end by 3 bases; junction bases not matched to a gene: 5.